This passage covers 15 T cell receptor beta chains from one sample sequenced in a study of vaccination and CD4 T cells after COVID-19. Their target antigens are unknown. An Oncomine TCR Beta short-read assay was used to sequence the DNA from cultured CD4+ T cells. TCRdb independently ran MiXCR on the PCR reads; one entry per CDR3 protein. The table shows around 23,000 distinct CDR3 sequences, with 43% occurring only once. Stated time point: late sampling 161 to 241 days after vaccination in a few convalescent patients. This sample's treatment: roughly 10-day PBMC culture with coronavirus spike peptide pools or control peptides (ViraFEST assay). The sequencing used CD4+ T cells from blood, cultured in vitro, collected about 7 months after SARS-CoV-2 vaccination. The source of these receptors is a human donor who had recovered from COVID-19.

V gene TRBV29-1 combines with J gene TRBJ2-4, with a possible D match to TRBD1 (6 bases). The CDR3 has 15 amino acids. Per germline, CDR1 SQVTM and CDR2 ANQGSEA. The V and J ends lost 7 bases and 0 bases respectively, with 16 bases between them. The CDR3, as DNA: TGCAGCGCCGCTACAGGGCCGATAGCCAAAAACATTCAGTACTTC. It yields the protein CSAATGPIAKNIQYF.

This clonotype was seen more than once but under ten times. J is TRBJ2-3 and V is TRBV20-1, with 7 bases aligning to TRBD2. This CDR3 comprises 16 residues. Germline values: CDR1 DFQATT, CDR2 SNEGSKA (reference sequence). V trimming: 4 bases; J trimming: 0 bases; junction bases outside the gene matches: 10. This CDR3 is CSANHPLAASTDTQYF. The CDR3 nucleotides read TGCAGTGCTAATCACCCTCTAGCGGCAAGCACAGATACGCAGTATTTT.

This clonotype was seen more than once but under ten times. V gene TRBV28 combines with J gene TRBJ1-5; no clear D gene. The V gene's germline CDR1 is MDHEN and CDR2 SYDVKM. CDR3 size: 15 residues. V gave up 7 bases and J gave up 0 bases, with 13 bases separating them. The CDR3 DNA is TGTGCCAGCACCTGGCAAATGAATAGCAATCAGCCCCAGCATTTT. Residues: CASTWQMNSNQPQHF.

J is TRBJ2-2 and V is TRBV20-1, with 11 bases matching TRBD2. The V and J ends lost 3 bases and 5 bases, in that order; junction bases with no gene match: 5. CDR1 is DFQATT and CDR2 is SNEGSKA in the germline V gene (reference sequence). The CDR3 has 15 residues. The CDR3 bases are TGCAGTGCTAGGTTCTCTAGCGGGAGGACCGGGGAGCTGTTTTTT. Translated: CSARFSSGRTGELFF.

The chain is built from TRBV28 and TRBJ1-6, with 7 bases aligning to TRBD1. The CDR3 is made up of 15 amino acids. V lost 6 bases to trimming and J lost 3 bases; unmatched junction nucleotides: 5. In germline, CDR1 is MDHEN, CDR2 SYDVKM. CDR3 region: CASRRQGNYNSPLHF. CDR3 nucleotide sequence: TGTGCCAGCAGAAGACAGGGCAACTATAATTCACCCCTCCACTTT.

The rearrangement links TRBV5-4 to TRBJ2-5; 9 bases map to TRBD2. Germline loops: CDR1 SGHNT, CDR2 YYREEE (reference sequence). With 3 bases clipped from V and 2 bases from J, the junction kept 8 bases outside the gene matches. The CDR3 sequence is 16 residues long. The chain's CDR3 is CASSWGLARGQETQYF. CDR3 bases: TGTGCCAGCAGCTGGGGACTAGCTAGGGGGCAAGAGACCCAGTACTTC. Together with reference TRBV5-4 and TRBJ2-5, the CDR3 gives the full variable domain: ETGVTQSPTHLIKTRGQQVTLRCSSQSGHNTVSWYQQALGQGPQFIFQYYREEENGRGNFPPRFSGLQFPNYSSELNVNALELDDSALYLCASSWGLARGQETQYFGPGTRLLVL.

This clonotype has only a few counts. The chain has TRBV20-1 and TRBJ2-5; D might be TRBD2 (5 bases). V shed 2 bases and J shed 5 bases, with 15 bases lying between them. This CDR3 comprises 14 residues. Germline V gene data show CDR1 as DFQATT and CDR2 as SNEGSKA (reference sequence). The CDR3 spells CSARKVRGVETQYF. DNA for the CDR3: TGCAGTGCTAGAAAGGTCCGGGGAGTGGAGACCCAGTACTTC.

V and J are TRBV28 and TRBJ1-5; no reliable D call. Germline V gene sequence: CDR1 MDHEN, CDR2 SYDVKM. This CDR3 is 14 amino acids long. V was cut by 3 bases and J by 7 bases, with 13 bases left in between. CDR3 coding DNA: TGTGCCAGCAGTTTGGTAGGGTCCGAACAGCCCCAGCATTTT. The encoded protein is CASSLVGSEQPQHF.

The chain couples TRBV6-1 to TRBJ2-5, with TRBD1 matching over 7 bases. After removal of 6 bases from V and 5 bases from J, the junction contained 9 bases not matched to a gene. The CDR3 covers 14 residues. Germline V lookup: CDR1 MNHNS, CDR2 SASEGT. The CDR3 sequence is CASSPRQGSETQYF. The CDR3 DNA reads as TGTGCCAGCAGCCCCCGACAGGGAAGCGAGACCCAGTACTTC.

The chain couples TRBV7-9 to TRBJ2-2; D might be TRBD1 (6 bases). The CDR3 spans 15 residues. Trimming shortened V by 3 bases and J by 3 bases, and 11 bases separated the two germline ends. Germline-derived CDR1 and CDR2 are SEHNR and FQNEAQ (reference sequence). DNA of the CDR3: TGTGCCAGCAGCTTCCAGGGGCCCGACACCGGGGAGCTGTTTTTT. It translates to CASSFQGPDTGELFF.

CDR3 region: CASSYSSWDGLNYGYTF. DNA for the CDR3: TGTGCCAGCAGTTACTCGAGCTGGGACGGACTAAACTATGGCTACACCTTC. The rearrangement uses TRBV6-5 and TRBJ1-2; tentatively, D is TRBD1 (5 bases). The CDR3 covers 17 residues. CDR1 is MNHEY, CDR2 SVGAGI, per germline. Deletions cut 0 bases from V and 2 bases from J, with 16 bases between.

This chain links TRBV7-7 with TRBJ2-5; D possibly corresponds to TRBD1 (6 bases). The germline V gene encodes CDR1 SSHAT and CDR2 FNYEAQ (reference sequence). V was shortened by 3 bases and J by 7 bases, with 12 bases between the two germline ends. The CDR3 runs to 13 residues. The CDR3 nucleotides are TGTGCCAGCAGCTTGTCAGGGGCGGGGACCCAGTACTTC. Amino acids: CASSLSGAGTQYF.

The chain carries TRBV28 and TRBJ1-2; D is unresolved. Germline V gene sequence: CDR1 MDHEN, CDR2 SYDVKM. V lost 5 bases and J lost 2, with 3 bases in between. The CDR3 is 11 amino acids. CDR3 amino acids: CASSRNYGYTF. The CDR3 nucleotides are TGTGCCAGCAGTCGCAACTATGGCTACACCTTC.

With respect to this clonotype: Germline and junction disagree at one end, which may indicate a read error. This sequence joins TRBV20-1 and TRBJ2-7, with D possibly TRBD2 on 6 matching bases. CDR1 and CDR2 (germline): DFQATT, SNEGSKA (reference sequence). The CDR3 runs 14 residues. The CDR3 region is CSARERASSYEQYF. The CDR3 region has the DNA TGCAGTGCTCGAGAGCGGGCGAGCTCCTACGAGCAGTACTTC.

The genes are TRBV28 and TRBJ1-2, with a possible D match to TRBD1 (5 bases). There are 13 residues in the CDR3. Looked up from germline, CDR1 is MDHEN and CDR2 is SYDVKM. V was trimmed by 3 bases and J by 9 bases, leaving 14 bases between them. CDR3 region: CASSFAGGSSYTF. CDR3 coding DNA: TGTGCCAGCAGTTTCGCCGGGGGAAGTAGCTACACCTTC.